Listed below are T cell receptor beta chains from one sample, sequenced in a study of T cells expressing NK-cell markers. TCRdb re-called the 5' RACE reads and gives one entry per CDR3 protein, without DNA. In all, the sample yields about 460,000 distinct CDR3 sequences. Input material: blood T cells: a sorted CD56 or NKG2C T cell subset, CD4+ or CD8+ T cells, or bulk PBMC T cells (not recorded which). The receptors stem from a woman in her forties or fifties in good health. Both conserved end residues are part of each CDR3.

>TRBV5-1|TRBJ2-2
CASSYPKGPSNTGELFF
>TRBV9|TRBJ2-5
CASSVAVGPPQETQYF
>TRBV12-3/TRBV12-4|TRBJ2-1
CASSLAPADPLF
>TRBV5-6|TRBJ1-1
CASSLGTGSTEAFF
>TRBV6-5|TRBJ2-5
CASSYSRSQETQYF
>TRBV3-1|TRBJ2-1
CASSQRRIDEQFF
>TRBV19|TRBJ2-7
CASSRIGRFSYEQYF
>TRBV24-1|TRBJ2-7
CATSDLRDRGPMKQYF
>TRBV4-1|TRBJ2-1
CASSGLAGGNEQFF
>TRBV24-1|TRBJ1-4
CATSDRGVENEKLFF
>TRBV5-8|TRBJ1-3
CASSPGQRSGNTIYF
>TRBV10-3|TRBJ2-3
CAISTSATDTQYF
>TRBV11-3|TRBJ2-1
CASSLEVKEQFF
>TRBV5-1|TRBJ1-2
CASSLDRGYGYTF
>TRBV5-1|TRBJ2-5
CASSLGTSGSETQYF